This T cell receptor beta chain was sequenced in a study of cytotoxic CD8 clonotypes in ibrutinib-treated CLL (dated by TCRdb to 2020 to 2023). General notes on the study: The cohort included roughly 15 treatment-naive and about a dozen relapsed/refractory patients; approximately 17 were IGHV unmutated. Partial responses were observed in approximately 24 patients and complete responses in 2; after a median follow-up of 68 months, remission was maintained in about 15 patients and progression was observed in roughly 12. The response samples were drawn at a median of approximately 12 months into treatment, with a range of about 6 to 40 months. On average, each sample had hundreds of thousands of productive templates and more than 75,000 productive rearrangements. Of the roughly 79 people in the trial, some 28 had longitudinal samples available. Cryopreserved peripheral blood mononuclear cells were obtained prior to treatment, at the time of response, and at either disease progression or sustained remission. All remission and progressive disease samples were collected while patients were still receiving ibrutinib.

V and J lose 6 bases and 4 bases, and a span of 15 bases separates them. The CDR3 runs 14 amino acids, cysteine and phenylalanine included. Just the 42-base CDR3 DNA is kept, in frame starting at base 1. Per the germline V gene, SGHAT is the CDR1 and FQNNGV is the CDR2. General conclusions and limits of the study: At baseline, clonality was higher than in age-matched healthy donors and showed a strong correlation with circulating CD8+ T-cell counts. Sampling times were not matched between sustained-remission and progressing patients, and lymph node repertoires were not studied. Public clonotypes were rare and either shrank or stayed stable during treatment, and the rise in clonality at ibrutinib response reflected expansion of private clonotypes. An increase in clonality was observed at ibrutinib response, with clonality remaining stable during sustained remission and falling back toward baseline at progression.

Each clonotype received, on average, 10x coverage in deep resolution sequencing performed on a MiSeq, where the target depth lay between 1 in 1 million and 1 in 200,000 T cells. The immunoSEQ hsTCRB Kit was used to generate TCR beta libraries. The source study handled its data this way. Data were analyzed with ImmunoSEQ Data Assistant and ImmunoSEQ Analyzer, with V, D and J genes assigned per IMGT definitions. Clonality, which ranges from 0 to 1, was calculated as one minus the normalized Shannon entropy of productive rearrangement frequencies. Only overrepresented clonotypes making up at least 0.05% of each patient's repertoire were included in the public clonotype analysis. Approximately 13 age-matched healthy donor repertoires from immuneACCESS served as clonality controls. TCRdb's version of the immuneACCESS table is confined to in-frame rearrangements and falls short of the full clone set. An unresolved V gene accounts for under half of the shortfall where checked; the remainder is of unknown origin. Clone size and the V and J calls come from that table; the DNA yielded D and trimming. The sample table contains about 160,000 clones; only one count was recorded for about 88% of them. The ten largest account for around 2.7% of the sample.

For this clone: What antigen it recognizes has not been identified. Base-call qualities are not available, and no considerably larger clone is one nucleotide away.

The time point label, read with the paper, signifies: progressive disease on ibrutinib. For TCR beta library preparation, 1.5 to 2.5 micrograms of genomic DNA was extracted from cryopreserved PBMCs. High-throughput TCR beta sequencing was performed on longitudinal blood samples from CLL patients receiving ibrutinib monotherapy. Patients were enrolled in a phase 2 open-label single-center ibrutinib monotherapy trial. The chain was built from TRBV11-2 and TRBJ1-1; perhaps TRBD1 is the D gene, with 6 bases matching. The material sequenced was PBMCs, taken at disease progression, from a patient treated with ibrutinib. The receptor comes from a human donor with chronic lymphocytic leukemia. The CDR3 loop reads CASRGPGASTEAFF. In nucleotide form, the sequence is TGTGCCAGCAGAGGGCCAGGGGCCAGCACTGAAGCTTTCTTT.